What follows are 24 T cell receptor beta chains derived from one specimen sequenced in a study of cytomegalovirus exposure and HLA in healthy donors. PCR was performed using 60 Vbeta and 13 Jbeta primers. Generated by immunoSEQ multiplex PCR, the TCRdb table keeps only in-frame clones and is missing some. The sample yields around 180,000 clones, 81% seen once. Sequencing input: PBMCs. The source is a man aged 18 to 29 in good health and CMV-seronegative.

The chain recombines TRBV19 with TRBJ1-1; D unresolved. The germline gives CDR1 LNHDA, CDR2 SQIVND (reference sequence). The CDR3 contains 13 residues. The V end lost 8 bases, the J end lost 4 bases, and 14 bases lay between the germline ends. CDR3 loop: CASLSAAGTEAFF. CDR3 coding DNA: TGTGCCAGTCTCTCGGCGGCGGGCACTGAAGCTTTCTTT. Combining the CDR3 with reference TRBV19 and TRBJ1-1 gives the whole variable domain DGGITQSPKYLFRKEGQNVTLSCEQNLNHDAMYWYRQDPGQGLRLIYYSQIVNDFQKGDIAEGYSVSREKKESFPLTVTSAQKNPTAFYLCASLSAAGTEAFFGQGTRLTVV.

The chain recombines TRBV7-2 with TRBJ1-5, with 8 positions matching TRBD1. CDR3 size: 15 residues. J was trimmed by 4 bases and V by 5 bases; bases with no gene match: 7. Germline CDR1 reads SGHTA; CDR2 reads FQGNSA. CDR3 loop: CASSHTGGSNQPQHF. For the CDR3, the DNA is TGTGCCAGCAGCCACACAGGGGGGTCGAATCAGCCCCAGCATTTT.

The chain recombines TRBV30 with TRBJ1-4; D gene ambiguous. With 0 bases removed from V and 0 bases from J, the gap between germline ends came to 8 bases. The germline V gene has CDR1 GTSNPN and CDR2 SVGIG (reference sequence). This CDR3 spans 15 amino acids. The DNA of the CDR3 is TGTGCCTGGAGTGTACTGGGCGCAACTAATGAAAAACTGTTTTTT. It codes for CAWSVLGATNEKLFF. Complete variable domain (other parts from reference TRBV30 and TRBJ1-4): SQTIHQWPATLVQPVGSPLSLECTVEGTSNPNLYWYRQAAGRGLQLLFYSVGIGQISSEVPQNLSASRPQDRQFILSSKKLLLSDSGFYLCAWSVLGATNEKLFFGSGTQLSVL.

The CDR3 sequence: CASSLEVGPQHF. The CDR3 nucleotides read TGTGCCAGCAGCTTGGAGGTTGGGCCCCAGCATTTT. The V gene is TRBV7-2, the J gene TRBJ1-5; D is unclear. Trimming shortened V by 3 bases and J by 9 bases, and 9 bases separated the two germline ends. Per germline, CDR1 SGHTA and CDR2 FQGNSA. The CDR3 spans 12 residues.

The chain couples TRBV28 to TRBJ2-7, with 7 bases matching TRBD1. CDR3 length equals 15 residues. V lost 2 bases, J lost 2 bases, and 6 bases stayed unmatched. Germline assignment: CDR1 MDHEN and CDR2 SYDVKM. CDR3 region: CASSLPGTATYEQYF. CDR3 sequence (DNA): TGTGCCAGCAGTTTACCCGGGACAGCGACCTACGAGCAGTACTTC.

The V gene is TRBV18, the J gene TRBJ1-5, with D perhaps matching TRBD1 (5 bases). The germline CDR1 and CDR2 sequences are KGHSH and LQKENI. The V end was cut by 2 bases, the J end by 7 bases, with 12 bases between. This CDR3 spans 14 amino acids. DNA for the CDR3: TGTGCCAGCTCACCAGGTGGGGACTCGCAGCCCCAGCATTTT. Residues: CASSPGGDSQPQHF.

The V call is TRBV19, the J call TRBJ1-6; possibly TRBD1 for D (5 bases). The CDR3 consists of 14 residues. V gave up 4 bases and J gave up 3 bases, with 7 bases separating them. The germline V gene encodes CDR1 LNHDA and CDR2 SQIVND (reference sequence). CDR3 in DNA: TGTGCCAGTAGTAGGACAAACTATAATTCACCCCTCCACTTT. Amino acids: CASSRTNYNSPLHF.

The chain carries TRBV18 and TRBJ2-7; a weak D match, TRBD2 (5 bases). V lost 1 base and J 6 bases, leaving 13 bases between the germline ends. The germline V gene has CDR1 KGHSH and CDR2 LQKENI. This CDR3 is 14 amino acids long. The CDR3 region is CASSPRRVSGEQYF. As DNA, the CDR3 is TGTGCCAGCTCACCACGGCGGGTAAGCGGCGAGCAGTACTTC.

This chain links TRBV29-1 with TRBJ2-7; perhaps TRBD1 as D (6 bases). Germline CDR1 is SQVTM and CDR2 is ANQGSEA. Deletions cut 7 bases from V and 2 bases from J, with 18 bases between. This CDR3 is built from 14 residues. Written as DNA, the CDR3 is TGCAGCGCAGTACGGGACACTCAACCCTACGAGCAGTACTTC. Translation: CSAVRDTQPYEQYF.

This chain links TRBV5-6 with TRBJ2-7; perhaps TRBD2 as D (6 bases). The V end lost 0 bases, the J end lost 5 bases, and 12 bases lay between the germline ends. The CDR3 spans 14 residues. Germline V lookup: CDR1 SGHDT, CDR2 YYEEEE. The CDR3 reads CASSLVGGSNEQYF. The CDR3 DNA sequence: TGTGCCAGCAGCTTGGTGGGGGGTAGCAACGAGCAGTACTTC.

Only a few counts were recorded for this clone. The chain has TRBV7-8 and TRBJ2-7; D remains ambiguous. The V end was cut by 1 base, the J end by 3 bases, with 10 bases between. The CDR3 is 14 residues long. Germline loops: CDR1 SGHVS, CDR2 FQNEAQ. This CDR3 reads CASSLGLEFYEQYF. The CDR3 nucleotides read TGTGCCAGCAGCTTAGGCCTAGAATTCTACGAGCAGTACTTC.

This rearrangement joins TRBV7-9 to TRBJ2-2; possible D gene TRBD1, 7 bases. This CDR3 has 15 amino acids. With 6 bases removed from V and 4 bases from J, the gap between germline ends came to 15 bases. Germline V gives CDR1 SEHNR, CDR2 FQNEAQ (reference sequence). The CDR3 loop reads CASREGTAPTGELFF. CDR3 nucleotide sequence: TGTGCCAGCAGGGAGGGGACAGCCCCCACCGGGGAGCTGTTTTTT.

The chain recombines TRBV5-1 with TRBJ2-7, with 9 bases lining up with TRBD1. Per the germline V gene, CDR1 is SGHRS and CDR2 is YFSETQ. Trimming at V came to 4 bases and at J to 5 bases, leaving 7 bases not matched to a gene. CDR3 length equals 14 residues. CDR3 residues: CASSKRTGDDEQYF. In DNA, the CDR3 is TGCGCCAGCAGCAAACGGACAGGGGACGACGAGCAGTACTTC.

The chain uses TRBV9 and TRBJ2-7; 9 bases match TRBD1. V shed 2 bases and J 4 bases; nucleotides not matched to a gene: 7. From germline, CDR1 is SGDLS and CDR2 YYNGEE. The CDR3 covers 15 residues. The CDR3 nucleotides are TGTGCCAGCAGCGTTGGCCGGGACAGGGCTTACGAGCAGTACTTC. Protein sequence: CASSVGRDRAYEQYF.

The rearrangement joins TRBV25-1 to TRBJ2-3; a weak D match, TRBD1 (6 bases). Trimming shortened V by 10 bases and J by 0 bases, and 14 bases separated the two germline ends. Germline V gene sequence: CDR1 MGHDK, CDR2 SYGVNS. The CDR3 is 14 amino acids. The CDR3 DNA reads TGTGCCACCGAGGGGGACATTAGCACAGATACGCAGTATTTT. This gives the protein CATEGDISTDTQYF.

V and J are TRBV19 and TRBJ1-1; possibly TRBD1 for D (5 bases). Trimming left V 4 bases short and J 3 bases short, with 12 bases between. This CDR3 has 14 amino acids. Germline CDR1 reads LNHDA; CDR2 reads SQIVND (reference sequence). CDR3 nucleotides: TGTGCCAGTAGTAACCAGGGAAGGGACACTGAAGCTTTCTTT. Its protein is CASSNQGRDTEAFF.

The gene calls are TRBV7-9 and TRBJ1-1; 9 bases match TRBD1. CDR1 SEHNR and CDR2 FQNEAQ come from the germline V gene (reference sequence). Losses at the gene ends were 4 bases for V and 4 bases for J; bases not matched to a gene: 4. The CDR3 is 14 residues long. The CDR3 DNA follows: TGTGCCAGCAGCTCAAGGACAGGGGTCACTGAAGCTTTCTTT. It specifies CASSSRTGVTEAFF. Combining the CDR3 with reference TRBV7-9 and TRBJ1-1 gives the whole variable domain DTGVSQNPRHKITKRGQNVTFRCDPISEHNRLYWYRQTLGQGPEFLTYFQNEAQLEKSRLLSDRFSAERPKGSFSTLEIQRTEQGDSAMYLCASSSRTGVTEAFFGQGTRLTVV.

The V call is TRBV10-3, the J call TRBJ1-1; D uncertain. Germline lookup yields CDR1 ENHRY and CDR2 SYGVKD. V lost 3 bases to trimming and J lost 1 base, with 6 bases between them. This CDR3 is 13 amino acids long. The CDR3 region is CAISDRQNTEAFF. The CDR3 DNA is TGTGCCATCAGTGACCGACAGAACACTGAAGCTTTCTTT.

V usage is TRBV5-1 and J usage is TRBJ1-3; possible D gene TRBD1, 6 bases. CDR1 is SGHRS, CDR2 YFSETQ, per germline. CDR3 length equals 14 residues. Trimming shortened V by 4 bases and J by 6 bases, and 14 bases separated the two germline ends. The DNA of the CDR3 is TGCGCCAGCAGCCCTGGAAACAGGGAAAACACCATATATTTT. Its translation: CASSPGNRENTIYF.

This sequence joins TRBV18 and TRBJ2-4; tentatively, D is TRBD2 (5 bases). Germline V gene data show CDR1 as KGHSH and CDR2 as LQKENI. There are 16 residues in the CDR3. V dropped 5 bases and J dropped 6 bases, with 20 bases sitting between them. CDR3 DNA: TGTGCCAGCTCATCTGGACTCCCTGGCATATCAAACATTCAGTACTTC. Its translation is CASSSGLPGISNIQYF.

This chain links TRBV11-2 with TRBJ2-7; TRBD1 matches 12 bases. Germline trimming cut 6 bases from V and 5 bases from J; bases unmatched to any gene: 8. The V gene's germline CDR1 is SGHAT and CDR2 FQNNGV. The CDR3 runs 15 residues. CDR3 sequence reads: CASSRFGTGGHEQYF. The DNA of the CDR3 is TGTGCCAGCAGTCGCTTCGGGACAGGGGGCCACGAGCAGTACTTC.

The chain employs TRBV6-5 and TRBJ2-5; 7 nucleotides agree with TRBD1. CDR1 is MNHEY, CDR2 SVGAGI, per germline. With V trimmed by 7 bases and J by 7 bases, 12 bases remained unmatched. The CDR3 extends over 14 amino acids. The CDR3 DNA sequence: TGTGCCAGCACTCGGACAGGATTACCCGCGACCCAGTACTTC. Translating gives CASTRTGLPATQYF.

This chain links TRBV18 with TRBJ2-1, with D tentatively TRBD2 (5 bases). The CDR3 covers 16 residues. Trimming shortened V by 4 bases and J by 0 bases, and 13 bases separated the two germline ends. Germline V lookup: CDR1 KGHSH, CDR2 LQKENI. The CDR3 spells CASSLRAVSSYNEQFF. The CDR3 nucleotides read TGTGCCAGCTCACTTAGAGCGGTTAGCTCCTACAATGAGCAGTTCTTC. Full variable domain (missing parts from reference TRBV18 and TRBJ2-1): NAGVMQNPRHLVRRRGQEARLRCSPMKGHSHVYWYRQLPEEGLKFMVYLQKENIIDESGMPKERFSAEFPKEGPSILRIQQVVRGDSAAYFCASSLRAVSSYNEQFFGPGTRLTVL.

The chain joins TRBV29-1 to TRBJ1-1, with 7 bases lining up with TRBD1. J lost 1 base, V lost 1 base, and 3 bases had no gene match. This CDR3 comprises 14 residues. Germline V gives CDR1 SQVTM, CDR2 ANQGSEA. The CDR3 loop is CSVEGRTGNTEAFF. CDR3 in DNA: TGCAGCGTTGAAGGTCGGACAGGGAACACTGAAGCTTTCTTT.